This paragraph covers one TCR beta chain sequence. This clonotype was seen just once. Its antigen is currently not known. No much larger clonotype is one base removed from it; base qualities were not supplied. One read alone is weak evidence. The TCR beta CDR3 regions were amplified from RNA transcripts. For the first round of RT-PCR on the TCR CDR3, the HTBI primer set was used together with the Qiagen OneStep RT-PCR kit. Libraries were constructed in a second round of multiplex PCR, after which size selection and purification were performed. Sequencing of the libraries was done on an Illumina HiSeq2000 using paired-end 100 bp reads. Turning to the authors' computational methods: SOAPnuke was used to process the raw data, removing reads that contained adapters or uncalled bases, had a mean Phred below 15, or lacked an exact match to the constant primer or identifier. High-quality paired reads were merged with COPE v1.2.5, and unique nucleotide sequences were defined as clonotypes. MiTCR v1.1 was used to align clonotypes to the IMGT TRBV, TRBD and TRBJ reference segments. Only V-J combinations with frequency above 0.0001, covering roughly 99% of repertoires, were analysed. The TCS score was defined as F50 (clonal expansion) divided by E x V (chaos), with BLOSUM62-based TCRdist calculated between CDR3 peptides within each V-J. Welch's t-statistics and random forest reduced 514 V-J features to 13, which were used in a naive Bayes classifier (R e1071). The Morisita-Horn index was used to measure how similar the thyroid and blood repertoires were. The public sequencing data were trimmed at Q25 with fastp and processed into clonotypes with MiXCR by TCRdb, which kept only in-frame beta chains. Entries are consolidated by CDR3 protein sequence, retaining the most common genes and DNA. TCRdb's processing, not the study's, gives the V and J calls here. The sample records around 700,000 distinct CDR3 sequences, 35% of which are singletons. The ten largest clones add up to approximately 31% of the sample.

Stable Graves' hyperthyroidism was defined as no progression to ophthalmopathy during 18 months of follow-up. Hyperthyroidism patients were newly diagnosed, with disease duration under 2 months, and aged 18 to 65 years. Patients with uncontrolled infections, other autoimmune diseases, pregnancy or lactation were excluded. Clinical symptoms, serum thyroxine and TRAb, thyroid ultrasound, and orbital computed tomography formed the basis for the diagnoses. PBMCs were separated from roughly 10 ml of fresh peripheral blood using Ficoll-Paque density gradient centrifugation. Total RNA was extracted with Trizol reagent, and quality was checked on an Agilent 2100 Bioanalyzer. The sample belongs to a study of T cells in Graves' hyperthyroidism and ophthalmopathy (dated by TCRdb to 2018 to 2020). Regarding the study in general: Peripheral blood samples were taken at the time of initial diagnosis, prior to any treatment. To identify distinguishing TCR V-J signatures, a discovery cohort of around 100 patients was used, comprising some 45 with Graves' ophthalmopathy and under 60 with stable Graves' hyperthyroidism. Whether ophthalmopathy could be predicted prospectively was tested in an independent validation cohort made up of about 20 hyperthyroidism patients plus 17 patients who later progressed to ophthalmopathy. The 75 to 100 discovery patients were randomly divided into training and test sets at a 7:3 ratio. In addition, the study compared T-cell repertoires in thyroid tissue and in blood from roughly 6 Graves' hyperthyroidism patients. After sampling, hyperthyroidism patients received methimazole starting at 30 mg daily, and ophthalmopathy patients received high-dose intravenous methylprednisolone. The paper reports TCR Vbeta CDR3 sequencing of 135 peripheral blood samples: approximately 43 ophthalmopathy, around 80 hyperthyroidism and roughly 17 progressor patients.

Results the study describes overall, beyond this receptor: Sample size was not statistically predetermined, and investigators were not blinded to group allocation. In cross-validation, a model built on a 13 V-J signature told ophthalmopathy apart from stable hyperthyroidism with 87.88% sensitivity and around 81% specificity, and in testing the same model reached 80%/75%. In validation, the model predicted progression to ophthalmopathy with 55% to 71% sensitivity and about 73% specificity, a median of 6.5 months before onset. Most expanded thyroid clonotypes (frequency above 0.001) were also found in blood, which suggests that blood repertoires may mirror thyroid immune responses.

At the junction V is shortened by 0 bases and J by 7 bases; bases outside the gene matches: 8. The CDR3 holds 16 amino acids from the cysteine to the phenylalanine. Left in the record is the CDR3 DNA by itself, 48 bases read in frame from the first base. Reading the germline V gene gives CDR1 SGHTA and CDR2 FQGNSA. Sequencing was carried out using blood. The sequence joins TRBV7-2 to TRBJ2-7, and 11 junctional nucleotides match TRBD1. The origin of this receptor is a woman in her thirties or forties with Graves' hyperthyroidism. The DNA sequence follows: TGTGCCAGCAGCTTAGCGGAAGGACAGGGGGCAGAAGAGCAGTACTTC. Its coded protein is CASSLAEGQGAEEQYF.